The 2 T cell receptor beta chains reported below all come from one sample, sequenced in a study of blood T cell repertoires in COVID-19. Some clones are missing from TCRdb's copy, which holds only in-frame ones; the method was immunoSEQ multiplex PCR. The sample holds about 130,000 clones, roughly 72% seen once. Material: peripheral blood. Receptors originate from a man aged 60 to 69 with acute or convalescent COVID-19.

The V gene is TRBV3-1 (or the pseudogene TRBV3-2), the J gene TRBJ1-2, with a possible D match to TRBD1 (5 bases). This CDR3 is 13 amino acids long. Germline V lookup: CDR1 LGHDT, CDR2 YNNKEL (reference sequence). Trimming took 1 base from V and 3 from J, leaving 6 bases between them. CDR3 DNA: TGTGCCAGCAGCCAAGTGACAGACTATGGCTACACCTTC. Amino acid sequence: CASSQVTDYGYTF.

V gene TRBV3-1 (or the pseudogene TRBV3-2) combines with J gene TRBJ2-7, with D unresolved. This CDR3 has 15 amino acids. The V end lost 4 bases, the J end lost 1 base, and 14 bases lay between the germline ends. Germline loops: CDR1 LGHDT, CDR2 YNNKEL (reference sequence). The DNA for the CDR3 is TGTGCCAGCAGCCCGCAACTACACCCTTCCTACGAGCAGTACTTC. This codes for CASSPQLHPSYEQYF.